These T cell receptor beta chains were read from a single sample in a study of blood T cells in healthy people across ages. TCRdb independently ran MiXCR on the 5' RACE reads; one entry per CDR3 protein. The sample contains about 1.1 million distinct CDR3 sequences, 35% to 45% of which appear only once. Sample: blood. These receptors were taken from a man between 18 and 29 years old in good health. Both conserved end residues are part of each CDR3. The D gene is left open where the match is weak. Clone size is not always given. Where it is, it says once, few, many or a class for expanded clones.

>-|TRBJ1-2|TRBV7-2|-
TGTGCCAGCAGCTTATACGGGGATGGGACGTATGGCTACACCTTC
CASSLYGDGTYGYTF
>many|TRBJ1-5|TRBV3-1|-
TGTGCCAGCAGCTTATACGGAAATCAGCCCCAGCATTTT
CASSLYGNQPQHF
>-|TRBJ2-7|TRBV14|-
TGTGCCAGCAGCCAGGGGACTCCGGGGGAGCAGTACTTC
CASSQGTPGEQYF
>few|TRBJ1-6|TRBV20-1|-
TGCAGTGTTAAGGGACACTATAATTCACCCCTCCACTTT
CSVKGHYNSPLHF
>few|TRBJ1-1|TRBV7-2|TRBD1
TGTGCCAGCAGGCTAGACAGGGCCTCCAAAGCTTTCTTT
CASRLDRASKAFF
>few|TRBJ1-5|TRBV9|TRBD1
TGTGCCAGCAGCGTAGAGGGGGCGAAGAATCAGCCCCAGCATTTT
CASSVEGAKNQPQHF
>few|TRBJ2-6|TRBV10-3|-
TGTGCCACCCTAGGGGCCAACGTCCTGACTTTC
CATLGANVLTF
>-|TRBJ2-5|TRBV7-2|-
TGTGCCAGCAGCAGAGCTCAAGAGACCCGGTACTTC
CASSRAQETRYF
>-|TRBJ2-1|TRBV7-9|-
TGTGCCAGCAGCTTAAAACAGCAGTCCTACAATGAGCAGTTCTTC
CASSLKQQSYNEQFF
>-|TRBJ1-1|TRBV5-1|-
TGCGCCAGCAGCTTGGCCAGGGGATCCATGAACACTGAAGCTTTCTTT
CASSLARGSMNTEAFF
>few|TRBJ2-5|TRBV20-1|-
TGCAGTGCTAGTTACGGAAGACAAGAGACCCAGTACTTC
CSASYGRQETQYF
>few|TRBJ2-1|TRBV9|-
TGTGCCAGCAGCGTAGGTCGCGGGACCCTAAGTGAGCAGTTCTTC
CASSVGRGTLSEQFF
>-|TRBJ1-1|TRBV7-8|-
TGTGCCAGCAGCTTAAACGGTCGGGGAGCAAACTCTGAAGCTTTCTTT
CASSLNGRGANSEAFF
>-|TRBJ1-1|TRBV6-6|-
TGTGCCAGCAGTTCCCTCGACAGCTGGAACACTGAAGCTTTCTTT
CASSSLDSWNTEAFF
>few|TRBJ1-2|TRBV9|-
TGTGCCAGCAGCGTACACGATAGGAGCAGCCATGGCTACACCTTC
CASSVHDRSSHGYTF
>-|TRBJ2-7|TRBV7-2|-
TGTGCCAGCAGCTTAGGACAGCTAGGATTGAATGAGCAGTACTTC
CASSLGQLGLNEQYF
>many|TRBJ2-7|TRBV13|TRBD1
TGTGCCAGCAGCCTCCGGGACAGTTACTACGAGCAGTACTTC
CASSLRDSYYEQYF
>-|TRBJ2-5|TRBV5-1|TRBD2
TGCGCCAGCAGCTTTGGTATAGCGGGGGCCCAAGAGACCCAGTACTTC
CASSFGIAGAQETQYF
>few|TRBJ1-1|TRBV7-2|TRBD1
TGTGCCAGCAGCCCCCAGGGGGCGAGCACTGAAGCTTTCTTT
CASSPQGASTEAFF
>-|TRBJ2-2|TRBV20-1|TRBD2
TGCAGTGCTGGCGGGGGGGCAGCCGGGGAGCTGTTTTTT
CSAGGGAAGELFF
>-|TRBJ1-4|TRBV6-1|TRBD1
TGTGCCAGCAGTGAGAACTCCTGGACAGGGTACGGCGAAAAACTGTTTTTT
CASSENSWTGYGEKLFF
>-|TRBJ2-1|TRBV6-5|-
TGTGCCAGCAGTCCCGGGACTGTATCTCTCAATGAGCAGTTCTTC
CASSPGTVSLNEQFF
>few|TRBJ1-5|TRBV10-3|-
TGTGCCATCACCCAGGGGCCCAATCAGCCCCAGCATTTT
CAITQGPNQPQHF
>-|TRBJ2-2|TRBV9|-
TGTGCCAGCAGCGGGCCAGAAGTCACCGGGGAGCTGTTTTTT
CASSGPEVTGELFF
>many|TRBJ1-4|TRBV7-9|-
TGTGCCAGCAGCCTACCGGGACCTTCGAGGGAAAAACTGTTTTTT
CASSLPGPSREKLFF
>-|TRBJ1-2|TRBV10-3|TRBD1
TGTGCCATCGGTGGGATATGGACAGGGGGCAATGGCTACACCTTC
CAIGGIWTGGNGYTF
>once|TRBJ2-1|TRBV20-1|TRBD2
TGCAGTGCTAGAGATAAGCGGGGGACCATCTACAATGAGCAGTTCTTC
CSARDKRGTIYNEQFF
>-|TRBJ2-3|TRBV9|TRBD1
TGTGCCAGCAGCGTAGTTGAACAGGGGCAAGATACGCAGTATTTT
CASSVVEQGQDTQYF
>-|TRBJ1-1|TRBV3-1|TRBD1
TGTGCCAGCAACTCGAGAGGGGGCCAGAACACTGAAGCTTTCTTT
CASNSRGGQNTEAFF
>-|TRBJ2-7|TRBV20-1|-
TGCAGTGCTCAAATAGGTGGGGGCTACGAGCAGTACTTC
CSAQIGGGYEQYF
>few|TRBJ2-5|TRBV3-1|-
TGTGCCAGCAGCCAAGGGAGGGTGATTGGTACGGAGACCCAGTACTTC
CASSQGRVIGTETQYF
>-|TRBJ2-7|TRBV19|-
TGTGCCAGTAGTATTTCACCTTACGAGCAGTACTTC
CASSISPYEQYF
>-|TRBJ2-6|TRBV11-1|-
TGTGCCAGCACCCTAGGGTCGGGATTCGCCAACGTCCTGACTTTC
CASTLGSGFANVLTF
>-|TRBJ1-2|TRBV11-2|TRBD1
TGTGCCATCACGGGCCGGGACAGCTTATCTAACTATGGCTACACCTTC
CAITGRDSLSNYGYTF
>-|TRBJ1-2|TRBV6-1|-
TGTGCCAGCAGTGACATTGGGGAAAGTGGCTACACCTTC
CASSDIGESGYTF
>-|TRBJ1-1|TRBV6-1|-
TGTGCCAGCAGTCGAGGGGGGTATATGAACACTGAAGCTTTCTTT
CASSRGGYMNTEAFF
>few|TRBJ1-2|TRBV4-3|TRBD1
TGCGCCAGCAGCCCTCAGATGCTTAGCGGGACAGTATCTTATGGCTACACCTTC
CASSPQMLSGTVSYGYTF
>-|TRBJ1-2|TRBV12-3/TRBV12-4|-
TGTGCCAGCAGTTTTCGCAGGTTCCCTAACTATGGCTACACCTTC
CASSFRRFPNYGYTF
>-|TRBJ1-4|TRBV5-1|TRBD1
TGCGCCAGCAGCACACAGGGGGCGTCGGATGAAAAACTGTTTTTT
CASSTQGASDEKLFF
>few|TRBJ1-1|TRBV7-2|-
TGTGCCAGCAGCTTCAAGGGAGACCCGAACACTGAAGCTTTCTTT
CASSFKGDPNTEAFF